This section outlines one TCR beta chain sequence together with its context. The antigen remains unidentified. This record belongs to a study of tumor and adjacent non-tumor tissue in lung cancer. Study-level points and caveats: Top 100 clones took a larger repertoire share in normal lung. Higher tumor TCR diversity was associated with shorter survival. TCR diversity was significantly greater in tumor than normal lung tissue.

V dropped 6 bases and J dropped 14; count of bases not matched to a gene: 13. The CDR3 covers 15 residues. CDR1 is SGHAT and CDR2 is FQNNGV in the germline V gene. Three rounds of nested PCR, following a modified ARM-PCR protocol, produced the TCRbeta library. TCRdb redid the calling of the multiplex PCR reads with MiXCR, one entry per CDR3 protein. The table records approximately 100,000 distinct CDR3 sequences, 65% of them present only once. No cell sorting was done before RNA was extracted from the tissue. Distant lung tissue was collected more than 3 cm away from the tumor edge. This sequence originates from a man aged 25 to 40 with non-small cell lung cancer. The gene calls are TRBV11-2 and TRBJ2-1; 13 bases agree with TRBD2. The sample consisted of distant non-tumor lung tissue. The CDR3 reads CASSFGLAGVRGEFF. CDR3 DNA: TGTGCCAGCAGTTTTGGACTAGCGGGGGTCCGAGGGGAGTTCTTC.